This T cell receptor beta chain was profiled in a study of blood T cell repertoires in COVID-19. Looking at the study overall: Some COVID-19 samples were acute and others convalescent; all came from the United States, Italy and Spain. PBMCs, B-cell-depleted T cells, or T cells provided the cDNA or gDNA that made up the material.

Germline lookup yields CDR1 MNHEY and CDR2 SVGAGI. The CDR3 extends over 15 amino acids. Germline trimming cut 6 bases from V and 0 bases from J; bases unmatched to any gene: 4. Followed longitudinally, the Seattle patients had been enrolled during active infection. Original handling: Reference gene primer amplification gave estimated nucleated cell counts. TCRdb's copy holds only in-frame clones and misses some; the assay was immunoSEQ multiplex PCR. V and J calls and clone size are given by that table; D and trimming were obtained from the DNA. In the table there are roughly 160,000 clones, 79% of which are singletons.

V gene TRBV6-5 combines with J gene TRBJ2-3, with 9 positions matching TRBD2. The clonotype was recovered from a woman in her fifties or sixties with COVID-19, enrolled during active disease. Sequencing was done on a sample of peripheral blood. CDR3 residues: CASRIAGASTDTQYF. The DNA for the CDR3 is TGTGCCAGCAGAATAGCGGGGGCTAGCACAGATACGCAGTATTTT.